The entry below gives a single TCR beta chain sequence along with its context. Its antigen is not identified. The data are from a study of T cells after yellow fever vaccination. Study-level results: In post-booster samples, most primary-vaccination clones reappeared (approximately 96% CD4, around 87% CD8). Abundant contaminating clonotypes from the bulk population could appear in FACS-sorted repertoires.

The ends lost 8 bases at V and 4 bases at J; junction bases unmatched: 10. The CDR3 has 14 amino acids. Per germline, CDR1 MNHNS and CDR2 SASEGT. Conversion of TCR transcripts into cDNA relied on 5'RACE template switching, which added a universal primer site and UMIs. TCRdb reprocessed the 5' RACE reads with MiXCR, giving one entry per CDR3 protein. The table includes hundreds of thousands of distinct CDR3 sequences, approximately 18% detected once. The source is a man between 18 and 29 years old who received the YFV17D yellow fever vaccine. This chain links TRBV6-1 with TRBJ2-5, with TRBD1 matching over 7 bases. Specimen: PBMCs, collected before the yellow fever booster vaccination. The CDR3 loop reads CASEHRGSRETQYF. CDR3 coding DNA: TGTGCCAGCGAACACAGGGGATCGAGAGAGACCCAGTACTTC.